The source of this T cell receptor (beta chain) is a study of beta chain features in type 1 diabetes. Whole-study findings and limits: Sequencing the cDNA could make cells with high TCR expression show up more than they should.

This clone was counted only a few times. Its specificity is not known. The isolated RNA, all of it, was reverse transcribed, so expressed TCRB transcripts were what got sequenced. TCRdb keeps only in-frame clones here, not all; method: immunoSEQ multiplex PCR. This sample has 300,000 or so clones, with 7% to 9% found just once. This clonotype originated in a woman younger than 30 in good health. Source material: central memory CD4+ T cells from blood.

The CDR3 nucleotides read TGTGCCAGCACTAAGGGCTACGAGCAGTACTTC. Residues: CASTKGYEQYF. V and J are TRBV6-1 and TRBJ2-7; no clear D. Germline CDR1 MNHNS, CDR2 SASEGT. Trimming took 7 bases from V and 3 from J, leaving 7 bases between them. CDR3 size: 11 residues.